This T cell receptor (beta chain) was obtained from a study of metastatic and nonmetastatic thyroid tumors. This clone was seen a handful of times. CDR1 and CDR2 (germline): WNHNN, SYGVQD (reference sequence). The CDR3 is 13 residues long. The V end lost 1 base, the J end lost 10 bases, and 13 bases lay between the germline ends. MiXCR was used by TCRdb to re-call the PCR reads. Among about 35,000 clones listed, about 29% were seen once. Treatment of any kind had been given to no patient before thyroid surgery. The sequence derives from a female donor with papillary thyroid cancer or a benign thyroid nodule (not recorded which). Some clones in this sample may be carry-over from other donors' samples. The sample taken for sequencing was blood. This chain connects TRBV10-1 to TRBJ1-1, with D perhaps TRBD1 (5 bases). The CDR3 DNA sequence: TGCGCCAGCAGTGAGTTTATCAGGGTCGGAGCTTTCTTT. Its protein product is CASSEFIRVGAFF.